Presented here are 15 T cell receptor beta chains from one specimen sequenced in a study of blood T cell repertoires in COVID-19. TCRdb keeps only in-frame clones here, not all; method: immunoSEQ multiplex PCR. Among 400,000 or so clones listed, around 87% were seen once. The sample comprised PBMCs or T cells enriched from blood (not recorded which). All receptors come from a middle-aged man in a cohort exposed to, infected with or recovered from COVID-19 (not recorded which).

The chain links TRBV10-1 to TRBJ2-1, with D possibly matching TRBD1 (5 bases). This CDR3 has 14 residues. Germline CDR1 WNHNN, CDR2 SYGVQD (reference sequence). Trimming shortened V by 3 bases and J by 8 bases, and 14 bases separated the two germline ends. CDR3 DNA sequence: TGCGCCAGCAGTGACAGCAGGCTCAGGGATGAGCAGTTCTTC. This encodes CASSDSRLRDEQFF.

A single count supports this clone. The chain links TRBV6-5 to TRBJ2-1; TRBD1 might be the D (5 bases). Looked up from germline, CDR1 is MNHEY and CDR2 is SVGAGI. CDR3 size: 15 residues. The V end was cut by 3 bases, the J end by 3 bases, with 12 bases between. This chain's CDR3 is CASSYDWGSYNEQFF. The CDR3 region has the DNA TGTGCCAGCAGTTATGATTGGGGCAGCTACAATGAGCAGTTCTTC.

The rearrangement links TRBV19 to TRBJ2-5; no definite D call. Trimming cost V 3 bases and J 2 bases, with 7 bases left between them. Germline-derived CDR1 and CDR2 are LNHDA and SQIVND (reference sequence). This CDR3 has 13 amino acids. The chain's CDR3 is CASSIGSQETQYF. As DNA, the CDR3 is TGTGCCAGTAGTATTGGCAGTCAAGAGACCCAGTACTTC.

This chain uses TRBV6-5 with TRBJ1-2; D call uncertain. The CDR3 totals 13 residues. CDR1 is MNHEY and CDR2 is SVGAGI in the germline V gene. V was cut by 2 bases and J by 3 bases, with 7 bases left in between. CDR3 nucleotide sequence: TGTGCCAGCAGTTACCTGGGAGACTATGGCTACACCTTC. The encoded protein is CASSYLGDYGYTF.

This rearrangement joins TRBV7-2 to TRBJ2-3; 8 bases align to TRBD2. Germline lookup yields CDR1 SGHTA and CDR2 FQGNSA. The CDR3 runs to 16 residues. The V and J ends lost 5 bases and 7 bases, in that order; junction bases with no gene match: 14. The CDR3 loop reads CASSLRQREISNTQYF. CDR3 nucleotide sequence: TGTGCCAGCAGCCTCCGCCAGCGGGAGATTTCAAATACGCAGTATTTT.

This sequence joins TRBV28 and TRBJ1-2; TRBD1 aligns across 7 bases. J was trimmed by 4 bases and V by 5 bases; bases with no gene match: 7. This CDR3 is built from 14 residues. The germline V gene has CDR1 MDHEN and CDR2 SYDVKM. The CDR3 loop is CASSKQGLLYGYTF. CDR3 DNA: TGTGCCAGCAGTAAACAGGGGTTACTCTATGGCTACACCTTC.

The J gene is TRBJ1-1, the V gene TRBV5-4; TRBD1 is a possible D gene (6 bases). Trimming shortened V by 4 bases and J by 1 base, and 14 bases separated the two germline ends. Germline V lookup: CDR1 SGHNT, CDR2 YYREEE (reference sequence). The CDR3 loop spans 15 amino acids. The CDR3 sequence: CASSPIGTPNTEAFF. CDR3 in DNA: TGTGCCAGCAGCCCAATCGGGACACCGAACACTGAAGCTTTCTTT.

The chain couples TRBV9 to TRBJ1-2, with 9 bases that match TRBD1. The CDR3 contains 12 residues. Germline loops: CDR1 SGDLS, CDR2 YYNGEE. Losses at the gene ends were 4 bases for V and 12 bases for J; bases not matched to a gene: 7. The CDR3 reads CASSPGTGRDTF. CDR3 DNA sequence: TGTGCCAGCAGCCCCGGGACAGGGAGGGACACCTTC.

The DNA for the CDR3 is TGCGCCAGCAGCCGTGGACTAGTTGCCTACGAGCAGTACTTC. Translating gives CASSRGLVAYEQYF. This chain connects TRBV5-1 to TRBJ2-7, with 7 bases lining up with TRBD2. V trimming: 4 bases; J trimming: 2 bases; junction bases outside the gene matches: 6. CDR3 length equals 14 residues. Per the germline V gene, CDR1 is SGHRS and CDR2 is YFSETQ.

The chain links TRBV7-9 to TRBJ2-3, with a tentative D call TRBD2 (5 bases). CDR3 length equals 14 residues. The germline CDR1 and CDR2 sequences are SEHNR and FQNEAQ (reference sequence). The germline V and J ends were trimmed by 5 bases and 2 bases, with 11 bases remaining between them. The CDR3, as DNA: TGTGCCAGCAGCCTAGGGCTAGCCACAGATACGCAGTATTTT. The encoded protein is CASSLGLATDTQYF.

J is TRBJ1-4 and V is TRBV7-9, with D maybe TRBD1 (5 bases). The CDR3 has 18 residues. Germline V gene data show CDR1 as SEHNR and CDR2 as FQNEAQ (reference sequence). Deletions cut 2 bases from V and 4 bases from J, with 20 bases between. In DNA, the CDR3 is TGTGCCAGCAGCTTATGGACTGGGGCGGGAGAAGGTAATGAAAAACTGTTTTTT. Translation gives CASSLWTGAGEGNEKLFF.

The chain joins TRBV24-1 to TRBJ2-2, with D uncertain. CDR1 is KGHDR and CDR2 is SFDVKD in the germline V gene. The CDR3 loop spans 13 amino acids. Trimming stripped 9 bases from V and 7 bases from J, with 14 bases between. The DNA of the CDR3 is TGTGCCACCCGACGACAAGAAGGCGGGGAGCTGTTTTTT. As protein: CATRRQEGGELFF.

In its sample, this clone was seen once. V usage is TRBV29-1 and J usage is TRBJ1-1; 9 nucleotides agree with TRBD1. Germline lookup yields CDR1 SQVTM and CDR2 ANQGSEA. This CDR3 is built from 14 residues. The trim removed 6 bases at V and 4 bases at J, leaving 9 bases unmatched. CDR3 in amino acids: CSVARDRVGTEAFF. The CDR3 region has the DNA TGCAGCGTAGCTCGGGACAGGGTGGGCACTGAAGCTTTCTTT.

The rearrangement uses TRBV10-3 and TRBJ1-2; D gene uncertain. This CDR3 region has 16 residues. The V and J ends lost 0 bases and 2 bases respectively, with 13 bases between them. Germline CDR1 and CDR2: ENHRY and SYGVKD. CDR3 region: CAISESAGGTNYGYTF. CDR3 DNA sequence: TGTGCCATCAGTGAGTCGGCGGGAGGTACCAACTATGGCTACACCTTC.

This chain connects TRBV18 to TRBJ2-1; 11 positions match TRBD2. V dropped 2 bases and J dropped 5; count of bases not matched to a gene: 5. Looked up from germline, CDR1 is KGHSH and CDR2 is LQKENI. CDR3 length: 16 residues. CDR3 in DNA: TGTGCCAGCTCACCAACTAGCGGGAGTACCAACAATGAGCAGTTCTTC. Translated: CASSPTSGSTNNEQFF.